This TCR beta chain was captured by sequencing in a study of blood T cells in healthy people across ages. Through a sample-barcoded 5' primer and a J-beta primer mix, a second PCR was run for roughly 6 to 11 cycles. TCRdb redid the calling of the 5' RACE reads with MiXCR, one entry per CDR3 protein. The repertoire consists of 1.4 million to 1.5 million distinct CDR3 sequences, with about 40% occurring once and the leading ten covering roughly 7.9%. Germline loops: CDR1 MNHEY, CDR2 SVGAGI. Trimming removed 5 bases from V and 0 bases from J, with 7 bases in between. This CDR3 is 13 amino acids long. This clonotype was seen repeatedly, ten times or more.

This chain connects TRBV6-5 to TRBJ2-5; D is undetermined. The sample consisted of blood. This sequence originates from a woman younger than 30 in good health. CDR3 DNA: TGTGCCAGCAGTAACCAAAACCAAGAGACCCAGTACTTC. Its protein product is CASSNQNQETQYF.